This TCR beta chain was retrieved from a study of graft-versus-host responses after intestinal transplantation. Here immunoSEQ multiplex PCR was the method, and the copy in TCRdb shows in-frame clones only, minus some. This table holds about 21,000 clones, around 41% found once. Responders that carried the CFSE label, around 200,000 of them, were plated with around 200,000 irradiated, violet-dye-labeled stimulator cells. With 3 bases clipped from V and 7 bases from J, the junction kept 9 bases outside the gene matches. The CDR3 is 15 amino acids. The V gene's germline CDR1 is WSHSY and CDR2 SAAADI. Sequencing used alloreactive CD8+ T cells from a mixed lymphocyte reaction culture, obtained before intestinal transplant. The subset here: CFSE-low proliferating T cells sorted from roughly 6-day pre-transplant mixed lymphocyte reaction (GvH or HvG direction). This sequence originates from a human patient who received an intestinal transplant. The V and J genes are TRBV10-2 and TRBJ2-7; 10 bases agree with TRBD1. CDR3 DNA sequence: TGCGCCAGCAGTGATTGGGGGACAGGGGCTGGTGAGCAGTACTTC. It specifies CASSDWGTGAGEQYF.